This T cell receptor beta chain is drawn from a study of blood T cell repertoires in COVID-19. Study-wide background: COVID-19 samples collected from the United States, Italy and Spain covered acute and convalescent phases. Nucleic acid was either cDNA or gDNA, and it came from T cells, B-cell-depleted T cells, or PBMCs.

Cohorts were based on clinical histories the participants reported. Original methodology: Quantification of nucleated cells was approximated via reference gene primer amplification. Only in-frame clones appear in the TCRdb table, and some are missing; sequencing was by immunoSEQ multiplex PCR. The V and J calls and the clone size are those of that table, but D and trimming were determined from the DNA. Of 300,000 or so clones listed, approximately 90% are singletons. Sequenced sample: PBMCs or T cells enriched from blood (not recorded which). The clonotype comes from a woman between 18 and 29 years old who had recovered from COVID-19.

The CDR3 region is CASRGQGAGDTEAFF. Here the CDR3 DNA reads TGTGCCAGCAGAGGACAGGGGGCGGGTGACACTGAAGCTTTCTTT. V gene TRBV6-5 combines with J gene TRBJ1-1; the match to TRBD1 covers 11 bases. Trimming took 6 bases from V and 3 from J; bases not matched to a gene: 6. CDR3 length equals 15 residues. Germline CDR1 MNHEY, CDR2 SVGAGI.